This T cell receptor beta chain was observed in a study of blood T cell repertoires in COVID-19. The method was immunoSEQ multiplex PCR; TCRdb's version includes in-frame clones alone and lacks a portion of them. The sample records some 120,000 clones, 92% being singletons. V shed 4 bases and J shed 5 bases, with 14 bases lying between them. The CDR3 has 14 amino acids. CDR1 SEHNR and CDR2 FQNEAQ come from the germline V gene (reference sequence). The J gene is TRBJ1-2, the V gene TRBV7-9; possible D gene TRBD1, 5 bases. The sequenced sample was peripheral blood. This receptor was taken from a man aged 45-65 years with COVID-19, enrolled during active disease. The CDR3 sequence: CASSSDWEGYGYTF. The CDR3 nucleotides read TGTGCCAGCAGCTCGGACTGGGAGGGGTATGGCTACACCTTC.